This TCR beta chain appears in the sequencing data of a study of beta chain features in type 1 diabetes. Every bit of the isolated RNA underwent reverse transcription, so sequencing read expressed TCRB transcripts. TCRdb's table, derived via immunoSEQ multiplex PCR, lists solely in-frame clones and lacks some. Seen here are 600,000 to 650,000 clones, roughly 16% observed once, and the top ten hold 0.09% to 0.095%. This receptor was obtained from a man aged 18 to 35 in good health. Specimen: naive CD4+ T cells from blood.

CDR3 bases: TGTGCCAGCAGCTGGGCGCGCGGGGCGACATACGAGCAGTACTTC. Protein sequence: CASSWARGATYEQYF. The chain combines TRBV7-2 with TRBJ2-7, with D perhaps matching TRBD2 (6 bases). In germline, CDR1 is SGHTA, CDR2 FQGNSA. The CDR3 runs 15 residues. The V gene lost 4 bases and the J gene lost 4 bases, with 17 bases spanning the gap. The full variable domain, in which reference TRBV7-2 and TRBJ2-7 provide the parts outside the CDR3, is GAGVSQSPSNKVTEKGKDVELRCDPISGHTALYWYRQSLGQGLEFLIYFQGNSAPDKSGLPSDRFSAERTGGSVSTLTIQRTQQEDSAVYLCASSWARGATYEQYFGPGTRLTVT.